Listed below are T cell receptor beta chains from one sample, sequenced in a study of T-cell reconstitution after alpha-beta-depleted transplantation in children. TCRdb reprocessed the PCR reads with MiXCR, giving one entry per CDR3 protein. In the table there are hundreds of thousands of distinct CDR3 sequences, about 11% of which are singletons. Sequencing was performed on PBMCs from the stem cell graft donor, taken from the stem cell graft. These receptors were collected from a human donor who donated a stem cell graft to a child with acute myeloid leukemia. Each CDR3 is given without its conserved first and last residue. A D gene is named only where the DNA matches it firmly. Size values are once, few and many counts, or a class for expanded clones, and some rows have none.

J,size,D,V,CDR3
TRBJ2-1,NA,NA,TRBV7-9,ASSLLEHQIYNEQF
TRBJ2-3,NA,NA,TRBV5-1,ASSGEAHTQY
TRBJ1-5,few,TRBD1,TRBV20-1,SAGTGVEPQH
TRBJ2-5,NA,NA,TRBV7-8,ASSPRGSDQETQY
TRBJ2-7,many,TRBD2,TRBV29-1,SAIRGGSSYEQY
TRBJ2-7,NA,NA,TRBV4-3,ASSHDFRYEQY
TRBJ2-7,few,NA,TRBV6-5,ASSYLSDGSYEQY
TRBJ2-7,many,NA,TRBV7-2,ASSLAERIYEQY
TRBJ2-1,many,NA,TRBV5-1,ASSLRDTMYNEQF
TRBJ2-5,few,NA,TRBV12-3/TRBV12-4,ASSPLPSQETQY
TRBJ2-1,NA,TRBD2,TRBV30,AWINSGRFSYNEQF
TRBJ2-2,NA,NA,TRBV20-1,RGQTRTGELF
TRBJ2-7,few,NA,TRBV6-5,ASSSDYSGQY
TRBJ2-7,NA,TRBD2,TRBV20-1,SAGSGRARDEQY
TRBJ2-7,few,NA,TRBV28,ASQLPRAAGGEQY
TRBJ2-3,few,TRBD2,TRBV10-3,AISDGGSPDTQY
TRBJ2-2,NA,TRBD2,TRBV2,ARGGTSANTGELF
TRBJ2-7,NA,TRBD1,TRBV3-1,ASSAVQGAIEQY
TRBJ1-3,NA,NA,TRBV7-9,ASSLSAGSGNTIY
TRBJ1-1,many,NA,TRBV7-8,ASSLAISPNAEAF
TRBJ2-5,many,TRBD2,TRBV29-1,SVATSVKQETQY
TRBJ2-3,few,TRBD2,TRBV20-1,SAASGGSTQY
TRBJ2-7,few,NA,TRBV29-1,SVQGSSSYEQY